In its sample, the clone carrying this T cell receptor beta chain was seen many times. The data belong to a study of neurological immune-mediated disorders. As for the cDNA, it was generated by 5'RACE with 10-nucleotide random UMIs. From the 5' RACE reads, TCRdb called clonotypes with MiXCR, one entry per CDR3 protein. The data contain around 29,000 distinct CDR3 sequences, roughly an eighth of them singletons. Germline-derived CDR1 and CDR2 are SEHNR and FQNEAQ (reference sequence). V was clipped by 4 bases and J by 8 bases, with 14 bases between them. The CDR3 covers 13 residues. The chain is built from TRBV7-9 and TRBJ1-2; D remains ambiguous. The clonotype originates from a woman aged 55-69 years in good health. The sample taken for sequencing was PBMCs. The CDR3, as DNA: TGTGCCAGCAGCTCCGGGATGGCTGGGGGCTACACCTTC. It yields the protein CASSSGMAGGYTF.